These 13 T cell receptor beta chains came from one sample sequenced in a study of blood T cell repertoires in COVID-19. TCRdb keeps only in-frame clones here, not all; method: immunoSEQ multiplex PCR. This sample has 250,000 to 300,000 clones, with around 90% found just once. Sequenced: PBMCs or T cells enriched from blood (not recorded which). Receptors were obtained from a woman aged 30 to 39 who had recovered from COVID-19.

CDR3 DNA sequence: TGTGCCAGCAGCGTAGCGGGAGCTAGCGGCCTTGGGGAGACCCAGTACTTC. It yields the protein CASSVAGASGLGETQYF. The J gene is TRBJ2-5, the V gene TRBV9; 7 nucleotides agree with TRBD2. In germline, CDR1 is SGDLS, CDR2 YYNGEE. V lost 0 bases and J lost 5; bases outside the gene matches: 13. This CDR3 has 17 residues.

The CDR3 DNA reads TGTGCCAGCAGCGCGGGACAGCTGAACACTGAAGCTTTCTTT. Translated: CASSAGQLNTEAFF. V is TRBV9 and J is TRBJ1-1; 7 bases fit TRBD1. The CDR3 is made up of 14 amino acids. V lost 3 bases and J lost 0; bases outside the gene matches: 2. The germline V gene encodes CDR1 SGDLS and CDR2 YYNGEE.

V is TRBV5-5 and J is TRBJ1-2; the match to TRBD1 covers 8 bases. V lost 0 bases, J lost 6 bases, and 4 bases stayed unmatched. Germline-derived CDR1 and CDR2 are SGHKS and YYEKEE (reference sequence). The CDR3 sequence is 14 residues long. The CDR3 protein is CASSLGTGLHGYTF. The CDR3 nucleotides are TGTGCCAGCAGCTTGGGGACAGGGCTTCATGGCTACACCTTC.

This chain joins TRBV19 and TRBJ2-4, with a weak D call TRBD2 (6 bases). The germline CDR1 and CDR2 sequences are LNHDA and SQIVND (reference sequence). Trimming took off 5 bases at V and 0 bases at J, with 11 bases between the two ends. The CDR3 runs 15 residues. CDR3: CASSREFLAKNIQYF. Here the CDR3 DNA reads TGTGCCAGTAGTCGGGAGTTTTTAGCCAAAAACATTCAGTACTTC.

The chain is built from TRBV27 and TRBJ2-7, with 8 bases fitting TRBD1. The CDR3 covers 18 residues. The V gene's germline CDR1 is MNHEY and CDR2 SMNVEV (reference sequence). V was pared by 6 bases and J by 0 bases, with 16 bases of the junction left unmatched. In nucleotides, the CDR3 is TGTGCCAGCAGCCGATCTACCCTTGGACAGGGATCCTCCTACGAGCAGTACTTC. Translating it yields CASSRSTLGQGSSYEQYF.

The gene calls are TRBV18 and TRBJ2-7; 10 bases fit TRBD1. Germline CDR1 KGHSH, CDR2 LQKENI. The V and J ends lost 3 bases and 3 bases, in that order; junction bases with no gene match: 8. There are 16 residues in the CDR3. CDR3 residues: CASSPPRDRGNYEQYF. CDR3 DNA: TGTGCCAGCTCACCTCCCCGGGACAGGGGAAACTACGAGCAGTACTTC.

V is TRBV5-6 and J is TRBJ1-1, with a weak D call TRBD1 (5 bases). This CDR3 has 16 amino acids. Germline V CDR1 and CDR2: SGHDT, YYEEEE. V dropped 0 bases and J dropped 5 bases, with 17 bases sitting between them. The CDR3 reads CASSLVKGVTVTEAFF. The DNA for the CDR3 is TGTGCCAGCAGCTTGGTTAAAGGGGTGACAGTAACTGAAGCTTTCTTT.

The chain joins TRBV3-1 (or the pseudogene TRBV3-2) to TRBJ1-6; unclear D gene. CDR3 length: 15 residues. V lost 5 bases and J lost 8, with 16 bases in between. Per germline, CDR1 LGHDT and CDR2 YNNKEL (reference sequence). In DNA, the CDR3 is TGTGCCAGCAGCTCCTCCTGGGGAGCGGATTCACCCCTCCACTTT. Translation gives CASSSSWGADSPLHF.

The rearrangement joins TRBV18 to TRBJ2-1, with 9 bases aligning to TRBD1. V gave up 1 base and J gave up 9 bases; unmatched junction bases: 10. Germline V gene sequence: CDR1 KGHSH, CDR2 LQKENI. The CDR3 runs to 16 residues. This CDR3 is CASSPQGTGTVGEQFF. The CDR3, as DNA: TGTGCCAGCTCACCACAAGGGACAGGGACTGTTGGTGAGCAGTTCTTC.

V is TRBV10-3 and J is TRBJ1-2; no clear D gene. The CDR3 extends over 14 amino acids. Trimming pared 2 bases from V and 5 bases from J, leaving 12 bases between. Germline loops: CDR1 ENHRY, CDR2 SYGVKD. Written as DNA, the CDR3 is TGTGCCATCAGTGAGGGTAGTCCTATTTATGGCTACACCTTC. It yields the protein CAISEGSPIYGYTF.

V usage is TRBV5-1 and J usage is TRBJ1-1; D uncertain. CDR3 length equals 14 residues. With 5 bases removed from V and 2 bases from J, the gap between germline ends came to 13 bases. Germline V gene data show CDR1 as SGHRS and CDR2 as YFSETQ. CDR3 DNA sequence: TGCGCCAGCAGTTATGCCTTGACAAACACTGAAGCTTTCTTT. It is translated as CASSYALTNTEAFF.

J is TRBJ1-2 and V is TRBV19, with D maybe TRBD1 (6 bases). CDR3 size: 14 residues. V was shortened by 3 bases and J by 8 bases, with 16 bases between the two germline ends. Germline V gene lookup returns CDR1 LNHDA and CDR2 SQIVND (reference sequence). The CDR3 reads CASSIDRPREGYTF. CDR3 nucleotide sequence: TGTGCCAGTAGTATCGACAGGCCAAGAGAGGGCTACACCTTC.

The J gene is TRBJ1-2, the V gene TRBV10-3; 9 bases map to TRBD1. Trimming removed 2 bases from V and 2 bases from J; junction bases left unmatched: 0. The germline gives CDR1 ENHRY, CDR2 SYGVKD. This CDR3 region has 14 residues. This chain's CDR3 is CAISEGTGNYGYTF. The CDR3 coding sequence is TGTGCCATCAGTGAGGGGACAGGGAACTATGGCTACACCTTC.